Below are 18 T cell receptor beta chains sequenced from a single sample in a study of blood T cells in healthy people across ages (dated by TCRdb to between 2015 and 2016). Library creation used 5' RACE. Instrument on record: Illumina HiSeq 2500. A second PCR of about 7 to 12 cycles was performed with a sample-barcoded 5' primer and a J-beta primer mix. The public sequencing data were trimmed at Q25 with fastp and processed into clonotypes with MiXCR by TCRdb, which kept only in-frame beta chains. One record per CDR3 amino acid sequence lists the most common genes and DNA. The sample table shows hundreds of thousands of distinct CDR3 sequences, and under 25% are seen once. The biggest ten clones account for 3.6% of the sample. Input material: blood. These TCRs come from an older man in good health.

This clonotype has a handful of counts. The chain couples TRBV11-2 to TRBJ1-4; 7 nucleotides align to TRBD1. CDR3 length: 14 residues. Germline loops: CDR1 SGHAT, CDR2 FQNNGV. The V gene end was trimmed by 5 bases and the J gene end by 4 bases; junction bases not matched to a gene: 4. CDR3: CASSQGGNNEKLFF. CDR3 DNA sequence: TGTGCCAGCAGCCAAGGGGGCAATAATGAAAAACTGTTTTTT.

V usage is TRBV29-1 and J usage is TRBJ2-6, with no clear D. Trimming stripped 2 bases from V and 1 base from J, with 6 bases between. The germline V gene has CDR1 SQVTM and CDR2 ANQGSEA. This CDR3 comprises 14 residues. The CDR3 is CSVEIGSGANVLTF. CDR3 nucleotide sequence: TGCAGCGTTGAAATCGGATCTGGGGCCAACGTCCTGACTTTC. The full variable domain, in which reference TRBV29-1 and TRBJ2-6 provide the parts outside the CDR3, is SAVISQKPSRDICQRGTSLTIQCQVDSQVTMMFWYRQQPGQSLTLIATANQGSEATYESGFVIDKFPISRPNLTFSTLTVSNMSPEDSSIYLCSVEIGSGANVLTFGAGSRLTVL.

There are many counts of this clonotype. CDR3 sequence: CASDRGNTGELFF. The DNA of the CDR3 is TGTGCCAGCGACAGGGGGAACACCGGGGAGCTGTTTTTT. V is TRBV6-1 and J is TRBJ2-2, with 8 bases fitting TRBD1. This CDR3 has 13 amino acids. J gave up 1 base and V 8 bases, and 0 bases lay outside the gene matches. CDR1 is MNHNS, CDR2 SASEGT, per germline.

This clonotype was found many times. V gene TRBV29-1 combines with J gene TRBJ2-7; a weak D match, TRBD1 (5 bases). The V end was cut by 3 bases, the J end by 0 bases, with 15 bases between. The CDR3 consists of 15 residues. Germline V gives CDR1 SQVTM, CDR2 ANQGSEA. The DNA for the CDR3 is TGCAGCGTTGATGGAGTGGGGCTAAGCTCCTACGAGCAGTACTTC. Translation gives CSVDGVGLSSYEQYF.

This clonotype was detected only a few times. The gene calls are TRBV6-2 or TRBV6-3 and TRBJ2-5; D is possibly TRBD1 (6 bases). Germline lookup yields CDR1 MNHEY and CDR2 SVGEGT. Trimming took off 5 bases at V and 3 bases at J, with 7 bases between the two ends. This CDR3 is built from 12 residues. This chain's CDR3 is CASSAGEETQYF. CDR3 nucleotide sequence: TGTGCCAGCAGTGCAGGGGAAGAGACCCAGTACTTC.

There are a few counts of this clonotype. The rearrangement links TRBV6-1 to TRBJ2-3; 7 bases line up with TRBD1. V shed 6 bases, J shed 3 bases, and the junction held 9 bases outside the gene matches. Germline assignment: CDR1 MNHNS and CDR2 SASEGT. The CDR3 length is 15 residues. The chain's CDR3 is CASSHRQGRTDTQYF. The CDR3 bases are TGTGCCAGCAGCCACCGACAGGGAAGGACAGATACGCAGTATTTT.

A remark on this clonotype: This CDR3 is missing its conserved last phenylalanine or tryptophan, likely due to a read error. The V gene is TRBV9, the J gene TRBJ2-1, with 10 nucleotides matching TRBD1. After removal of 3 bases from V and 5 bases from J, the junction contained 5 bases not matched to a gene. CDR1 and CDR2 from the germline V gene are SGDLS and YYNGEE. The CDR3 is 15 residues long. The CDR3 DNA reads as TGTGCCAGCAGCGCCCGGGACAGGGGTGACAATGAGCAGTTCCTC. Protein: CASSARDRGDNEQFL.

This clonotype has at least ten counts. This chain uses TRBV20-1 with TRBJ2-3; D not certain. CDR1 and CDR2 from the germline V gene are DFQATT and SNEGSKA (reference sequence). The CDR3 runs to 12 residues. The V and J ends lost 3 bases and 6 bases respectively, with 10 bases between them. CDR3 DNA: TGCAGTGCTAGTAACCGACCGGATACGCAGTATTTT. Translation gives CSASNRPDTQYF.

This clonotype was counted between two and nine times. The chain couples TRBV20-1 to TRBJ2-3; tentatively, D is TRBD2 (5 bases). Germline lookup yields CDR1 DFQATT and CDR2 SNEGSKA (reference sequence). V was shortened by 1 base and J by 0 bases, with 14 bases between the two germline ends. CDR3 length equals 16 residues. The CDR3, as DNA: TGCAGTGCTAGAGGCCTCTTTGGCGGGAGCACAGATACGCAGTATTTT. Translated: CSARGLFGGSTDTQYF.

This clonotype has at least ten counts. The chain uses TRBV30 and TRBJ1-3; no definite D call. Deletions cut 5 bases from V and 3 bases from J, with 8 bases between. This CDR3 contains 12 residues. The V gene's germline CDR1 is GTSNPN and CDR2 SVGIG (reference sequence). The CDR3 DNA reads as TGTGCCTGGGGGAATGGTGGAAACACCATATATTTT. Protein: CAWGNGGNTIYF.

This clonotype has just a few counts. CDR3 amino acids: CASNPGGSGSQETQYF. CDR3 DNA: TGTGCCAGCAACCCCGGTGGTAGCGGGAGTCAAGAGACCCAGTACTTC. The gene calls are TRBV6-5 and TRBJ2-5; 9 nucleotides agree with TRBD2. The CDR3 has 16 residues. V dropped 7 bases and J dropped 2; count of bases not matched to a gene: 11. Germline-derived CDR1 and CDR2 are MNHEY and SVGAGI.

This clonotype was seen ten or more times. The chain recombines TRBV6-5 with TRBJ2-1, with D possibly matching TRBD1 (5 bases). The CDR3 spans 15 residues. Germline V gene data show CDR1 as MNHEY and CDR2 as SVGAGI. V lost 0 bases, J lost 4 bases, and 10 bases lay in between. The CDR3 nucleotides are TGTGCCAGCAGTTACTCGCCAGGGCGGTACAATGAGCAGTTCTTC. Translation gives CASSYSPGRYNEQFF.

This clonotype has a count of ten or more. The chain uses TRBV3-1 and TRBJ2-1; D is possibly TRBD2 (5 bases). Trimming left V 2 bases short and J 0 bases short, with 8 bases between. This CDR3 has 15 amino acids. Per the germline V gene, CDR1 is LGHDT and CDR2 is YNNKEL (reference sequence). The CDR3 is CASSQLGSSYNEQFF. CDR3 coding DNA: TGTGCCAGCAGCCAACTAGGGAGCTCCTACAATGAGCAGTTCTTC.

The CDR3 bases are TGCGCCAGCAGCCCGCAGACAGACCAAGAGACCCAGTACTTC. The encoded protein is CASSPQTDQETQYF. This chain joins TRBV4-1 and TRBJ2-5, with D maybe TRBD1 (5 bases). Trimming left V 4 bases short and J 0 bases short, with 9 bases between. In germline, CDR1 is MGHRA, CDR2 YSYEKL. CDR3 length: 14 residues.

This clonotype was observed a handful of times. The CDR3 loop is CASSAYLETQYF. CDR3 nucleotide sequence: TGTGCCAGCAGTGCCTATTTGGAGACCCAGTACTTC. This chain connects TRBV12-3 or TRBV12-4 to TRBJ2-5; D ambiguous. The CDR3 is 12 residues long. Trimming pared 5 bases from V and 5 bases from J, leaving 9 bases between.

In this sample, this clonotype turned up a few times. The rearrangement links TRBV7-8 to TRBJ2-3; D is perhaps TRBD1 (7 bases). Germline V gene data show CDR1 as SGHVS and CDR2 as FQNEAQ. The length of the CDR3 is 15 residues. V shed 6 bases and J shed 0 bases, with 13 bases lying between them. In DNA form, the CDR3 reads TGTGCCAGCAGTTCGCAGGGGGGTAGCACAGATACGCAGTATTTT. Translated: CASSSQGGSTDTQYF.

The CDR3 is CASSVAGAPGEQYF. Written as DNA, the CDR3 is TGTGCCAGCAGTGTAGCAGGGGCGCCTGGCGAGCAGTACTTC. This chain connects TRBV25-1 to TRBJ2-7, with D possibly being TRBD1 (6 bases). The CDR3 has 14 residues. Germline CDR1 is MGHDK and CDR2 is SYGVNS. V lost 4 bases and J 6 bases, leaving 16 bases between the germline ends.

This chain links TRBV7-3 with TRBJ2-1, with D perhaps matching TRBD2 (6 bases). CDR3 length: 15 amino acids. Trimming took off 5 bases at V and 3 bases at J, with 14 bases between the two ends. The germline V gene has CDR1 SGHTA and CDR2 FQGTGA. CDR3 residues: CASSQTGEIYNEQFF. The DNA for the CDR3 is TGTGCCAGCAGCCAGACGGGAGAAATCTACAATGAGCAGTTCTTC. Combining the CDR3 with reference TRBV7-3 and TRBJ2-1 gives the whole variable domain GAGVSQTPSNKVTEKGKYVELRCDPISGHTALYWYRQSLGQGPEFLIYFQGTGAADDSGLPNDRFFAVRPEGSVSTLKIQRTERGDSAVYLCASSQTGEIYNEQFFGPGTRLTVL.